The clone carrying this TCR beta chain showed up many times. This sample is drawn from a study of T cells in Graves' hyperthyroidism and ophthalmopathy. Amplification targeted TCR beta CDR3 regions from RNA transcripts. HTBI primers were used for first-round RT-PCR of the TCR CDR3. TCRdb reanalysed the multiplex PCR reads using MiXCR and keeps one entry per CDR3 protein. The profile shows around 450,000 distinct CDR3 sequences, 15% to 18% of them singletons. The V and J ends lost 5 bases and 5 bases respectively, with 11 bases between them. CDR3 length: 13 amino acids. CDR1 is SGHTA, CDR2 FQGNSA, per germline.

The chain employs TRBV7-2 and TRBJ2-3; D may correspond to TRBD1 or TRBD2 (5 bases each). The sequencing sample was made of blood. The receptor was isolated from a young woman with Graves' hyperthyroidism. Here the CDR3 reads CASSKGTGDTQYF. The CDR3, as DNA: TGTGCCAGCAGCAAAGGGACCGGAGATACGCAGTATTTT.